A selection of T cell receptor beta chains follows, all from one sample in a study of T cell changes during pregnancy in multiple sclerosis. Repertoires were generated with immunoSEQ multiplex PCR, while TCRdb's copy carries only in-frame clones and drops some. The sample yields about 35,000 clones, approximately 89% seen once. This specimen consisted of CD4+ T cells from peripheral blood mononuclear cells, obtained after pregnancy. The receptors shown here come from a female donor in good health, enrolled as a control in a pregnancy study. The CDR3 runs from the conserved cysteine through the conserved F or W. Each record gives: V gene, D gene, CDR3 length, J gene, clone size, CDR3 protein, CDR3 DNA. A D gene is named only where the DNA matches it firmly. Clone size, where shown, is once, few, many, or a class for clones that have expanded.

v_call: TRBV19
d_call: .
cdr3_length: 12
j_call: TRBJ1-5
clone_size: .
cdr3_aa: CASSYDSRAQHF
cdr3_nt: TGTGCCAGTAGTTACGACTCCCGGGCCCAGCATTTT

v_call: TRBV7-2
d_call: TRBD1
cdr3_length: 15
j_call: TRBJ2-7
clone_size: .
cdr3_aa: CASSLASGTGNEQYF
cdr3_nt: TGTGCCAGCAGCTTAGCCTCCGGGACAGGGAACGAGCAGTACTTC

v_call: TRBV10-2
d_call: TRBD1
cdr3_length: 16
j_call: TRBJ1-6
clone_size: .
cdr3_aa: CASSPSDRGKDSPLHF
cdr3_nt: TGCGCCAGCAGTCCTTCTGACAGGGGTAAGGATTCACCCCTCCACTTT

v_call: TRBV6-5
d_call: .
cdr3_length: 15
j_call: TRBJ2-2
clone_size: once
cdr3_aa: CASSYLTQGTGELFF
cdr3_nt: TGTGCCAGCAGTTATTTAACGCAGGGGACCGGGGAGCTGTTTTTT

v_call: TRBV19
d_call: .
cdr3_length: 14
j_call: TRBJ1-6
clone_size: .
cdr3_aa: CASSISGRDSPLHF
cdr3_nt: TGTGCCAGTAGTATTTCGGGGAGGGATTCACCCCTCCACTTT

v_call: TRBV12-5
d_call: .
cdr3_length: 13
j_call: TRBJ1-1
clone_size: .
cdr3_aa: CASGLDGVTEAFF
cdr3_nt: TGTGCTAGTGGTTTGGACGGGGTCACTGAAGCTTTCTTT

v_call: TRBV6-5
d_call: TRBD1
cdr3_length: 14
j_call: TRBJ1-3
clone_size: .
cdr3_aa: CASSYSTGGNTIYF
cdr3_nt: TGTGCCAGCAGTTACTCGACAGGGGGAAACACCATATATTTT

v_call: TRBV6-1
d_call: .
cdr3_length: 13
j_call: TRBJ1-3
clone_size: .
cdr3_aa: CATQMVTGNTIYF
cdr3_nt: TGTGCCACCCAGATGGTTACCGGAAACACCATATATTTT

v_call: TRBV4-3
d_call: TRBD2
cdr3_length: 14
j_call: TRBJ2-7
clone_size: .
cdr3_aa: CASSQAGGAGEQYF
cdr3_nt: TGCGCCAGCAGCCAAGCGGGGGGGGCGGGCGAGCAGTACTTC

v_call: TRBV10-3
d_call: TRBD2
cdr3_length: 16
j_call: TRBJ2-3
clone_size: .
cdr3_aa: CAISERTSGGTDTQYF
cdr3_nt: TGTGCCATCAGTGAGAGGACTAGCGGGGGGACAGATACGCAGTATTTT

v_call: TRBV7-2
d_call: .
cdr3_length: 16
j_call: TRBJ2-7
clone_size: .
cdr3_aa: CASSLGSSVISYEQYF
cdr3_nt: TGTGCCAGCAGCTTAGGTTCTAGCGTCATCTCCTACGAGCAGTACTTC

v_call: TRBV2
d_call: .
cdr3_length: 14
j_call: TRBJ1-4
clone_size: .
cdr3_aa: CASSEARGVVKLFF
cdr3_nt: TGTGCCAGCAGTGAAGCCAGGGGCGTAGTAAAACTGTTTTTT

v_call: TRBV19
d_call: TRBD1
cdr3_length: 13
j_call: TRBJ1-5
clone_size: .
cdr3_aa: CASLGGARQPQHF
cdr3_nt: TGTGCCAGCCTAGGGGGCGCAAGACAGCCCCAGCATTTT

v_call: TRBV9
d_call: .
cdr3_length: 17
j_call: TRBJ1-4
clone_size: .
cdr3_aa: CASSVEVAAATNEKLFF
cdr3_nt: TGTGCCAGCAGCGTAGAGGTAGCAGCCGCAACTAATGAAAAACTGTTTTTT

v_call: TRBV25-1
d_call: TRBD1
cdr3_length: 15
j_call: TRBJ2-5
clone_size: .
cdr3_aa: CASSSGQGIQETQYF
cdr3_nt: TGTGCCAGCAGTTCGGGACAGGGGATACAAGAGACCCAGTACTTC

v_call: TRBV27
d_call: TRBD1
cdr3_length: 14
j_call: TRBJ2-1
clone_size: .
cdr3_aa: CASLRQGSYNEQFF
cdr3_nt: TGTGCCAGCTTACGACAGGGCTCCTACAATGAGCAGTTCTTC

v_call: TRBV28
d_call: .
cdr3_length: 16
j_call: TRBJ1-6
clone_size: once
cdr3_aa: CASSTEQGSGNSPLHF
cdr3_nt: TGTGCCAGCAGTACTGAGCAGGGGTCGGGGAATTCACCCCTCCACTTT

v_call: TRBV2
d_call: .
cdr3_length: 12
j_call: TRBJ1-2
clone_size: .
cdr3_aa: CASRRDTYGYTF
cdr3_nt: TGTGCCAGCAGAAGGGACACCTATGGCTACACCTTC

v_call: TRBV6-5
d_call: .
cdr3_length: 13
j_call: TRBJ1-2
clone_size: once
cdr3_aa: CASSPMSSYGYTF
cdr3_nt: TGTGCCAGCAGCCCCATGTCCAGCTATGGCTACACCTTC

v_call: TRBV7-2
d_call: TRBD2
cdr3_length: 16
j_call: TRBJ2-7
clone_size: .
cdr3_aa: CASSYGTSGGHYEQYF
cdr3_nt: TGTGCCAGCAGCTACGGGACTAGCGGGGGGCACTACGAGCAGTACTTC

v_call: TRBV7-6
d_call: TRBD1
cdr3_length: 13
j_call: TRBJ1-2
clone_size: .
cdr3_aa: CASSLDRGGGYTF
cdr3_nt: TGTGCCAGCAGCCTAGACAGGGGTGGAGGCTACACCTTC

v_call: TRBV7-9
d_call: TRBD2
cdr3_length: 14
j_call: TRBJ2-7
clone_size: .
cdr3_aa: CASSFAGEYYEQYF
cdr3_nt: TGTGCCAGCAGCTTCGCGGGAGAGTACTACGAGCAGTACTTC

v_call: TRBV19
d_call: .
cdr3_length: 15
j_call: TRBJ1-4
clone_size: .
cdr3_aa: CASRYFGATNEKLFF
cdr3_nt: TGTGCCAGTAGATACTTTGGTGCAACTAATGAAAAACTGTTTTTT

v_call: TRBV25-1
d_call: TRBD1
cdr3_length: 14
j_call: TRBJ1-5
clone_size: .
cdr3_aa: CASRGQGQGQPQHF
cdr3_nt: TGTGCCAGCAGAGGACAGGGCCAGGGTCAGCCCCAGCATTTT

v_call: TRBV6-5
d_call: .
cdr3_length: 16
j_call: TRBJ1-2
clone_size: .
cdr3_aa: CASSYSRKGVINGYTF
cdr3_nt: TGTGCCAGCAGTTACTCCAGGAAGGGGGTGATTAATGGCTACACCTTC

v_call: TRBV5-1
d_call: .
cdr3_length: 15
j_call: TRBJ1-1
clone_size: once
cdr3_aa: CASSFAAVRNTEAFF
cdr3_nt: TGCGCCAGCAGCTTTGCGGCCGTACGGAACACTGAAGCTTTCTTT

v_call: TRBV29-1
d_call: TRBD2
cdr3_length: 15
j_call: TRBJ2-3
clone_size: once
cdr3_aa: CSVRDSGTRTDTQYF
cdr3_nt: TGCAGCGTGAGGGACTCCGGGACTAGAACAGATACGCAGTATTTT

v_call: TRBV30
d_call: .
cdr3_length: 14
j_call: TRBJ1-2
clone_size: few
cdr3_aa: CAWSVLAGEYGYTF
cdr3_nt: TGTGCCTGGAGTGTACTTGCAGGGGAGTATGGCTACACCTTC

v_call: TRBV5-1
d_call: TRBD1
cdr3_length: 14
j_call: TRBJ1-6
clone_size: .
cdr3_aa: CASSLGTGVSPLHF
cdr3_nt: TGCGCCAGCAGCTTGGGGACAGGGGTTTCACCCCTCCACTTT

v_call: TRBV14
d_call: TRBD2
cdr3_length: 13
j_call: TRBJ2-7
clone_size: .
cdr3_aa: CVSRTSGTHEQYF
cdr3_nt: TGTGTCTCAAGGACTAGCGGGACCCACGAGCAGTACTTC

v_call: TRBV5-1
d_call: .
cdr3_length: 14
j_call: TRBJ2-7
clone_size: .
cdr3_aa: CASSTGHLSYEQYF
cdr3_nt: TGCGCCAGCAGCACGGGACACCTTTCCTACGAGCAGTACTTC

v_call: TRBV6-5
d_call: .
cdr3_length: 15
j_call: TRBJ1-2
clone_size: .
cdr3_aa: CASSPRTASNYGYTF
cdr3_nt: TGTGCCAGCAGTCCACGGACAGCGAGTAACTATGGCTACACCTTC

v_call: TRBV19
d_call: .
cdr3_length: 13
j_call: TRBJ1-4
clone_size: .
cdr3_aa: CASSFQGSEKLFF
cdr3_nt: TGTGCCAGTAGTTTTCAGGGGAGTGAAAAACTGTTTTTT

v_call: TRBV5-4
d_call: TRBD2
cdr3_length: 15
j_call: TRBJ2-1
clone_size: .
cdr3_aa: CASSSSGRANNEQFF
cdr3_nt: TGTGCCAGCAGCTCTAGCGGGAGGGCCAACAATGAGCAGTTCTTC

v_call: TRBV28
d_call: .
cdr3_length: 13
j_call: TRBJ2-1
clone_size: .
cdr3_aa: CASSVQGADEQFF
cdr3_nt: TGTGCCAGCAGTGTACAGGGCGCCGATGAGCAGTTCTTC

v_call: TRBV19
d_call: .
cdr3_length: 13
j_call: TRBJ1-1
clone_size: .
cdr3_aa: CASSNRVATEAFF
cdr3_nt: TGTGCCAGTAGTAACAGGGTTGCCACTGAAGCTTTCTTT

v_call: TRBV6-1
d_call: .
cdr3_length: 13
j_call: TRBJ1-4
clone_size: .
cdr3_aa: CASSYSQNEKLFF
cdr3_nt: TGTGCCAGCAGCTACAGTCAAAATGAAAAACTGTTTTTT

v_call: TRBV7-2
d_call: TRBD2
cdr3_length: 17
j_call: TRBJ2-5
clone_size: .
cdr3_aa: CASSSYRLRGGGETQYF
cdr3_nt: TGTGCCAGCAGCTCTTATCGGCTGCGGGGGGGCGGAGAGACCCAGTACTTC

v_call: TRBV4-2
d_call: .
cdr3_length: 17
j_call: TRBJ1-6
clone_size: .
cdr3_aa: CASSIRDSSSYNSPLHF
cdr3_nt: TGTGCCAGCAGCATCCGGGACTCAAGCTCCTATAATTCACCCCTCCACTTT

v_call: TRBV7-8
d_call: .
cdr3_length: 15
j_call: TRBJ2-7
clone_size: .
cdr3_aa: CASSLVADSSYEQYF
cdr3_nt: TGTGCCAGCAGCTTAGTGGCGGATAGCTCCTACGAGCAGTACTTC

v_call: TRBV30
d_call: TRBD2
cdr3_length: 16
j_call: TRBJ2-1
clone_size: .
cdr3_aa: CARSTSGMSSYNEQFF
cdr3_nt: TGTGCCCGATCGACTAGCGGGATGTCCTCCTACAATGAGCAGTTCTTC

v_call: TRBV9
d_call: .
cdr3_length: 16
j_call: TRBJ2-2
clone_size: .
cdr3_aa: CASSERGTTLAGELFF
cdr3_nt: TGTGCCAGCAGCGAAAGGGGGACTACCCTAGCTGGGGAGCTGTTTTTT